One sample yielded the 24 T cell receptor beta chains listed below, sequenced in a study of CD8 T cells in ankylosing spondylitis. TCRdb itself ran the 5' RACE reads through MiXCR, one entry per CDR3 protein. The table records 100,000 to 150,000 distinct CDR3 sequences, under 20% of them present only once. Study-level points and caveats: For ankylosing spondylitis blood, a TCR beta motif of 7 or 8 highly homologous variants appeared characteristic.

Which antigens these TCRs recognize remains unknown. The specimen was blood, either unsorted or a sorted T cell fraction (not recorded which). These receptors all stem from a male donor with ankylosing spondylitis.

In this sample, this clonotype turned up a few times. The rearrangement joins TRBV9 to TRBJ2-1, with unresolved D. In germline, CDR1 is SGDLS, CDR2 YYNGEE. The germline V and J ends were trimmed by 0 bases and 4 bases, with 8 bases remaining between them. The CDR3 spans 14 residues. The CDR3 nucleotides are TGTGCCAGCAGCGTAGTAAGGCAGTACAATGAGCAGTTCTTC. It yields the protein CASSVVRQYNEQFF.

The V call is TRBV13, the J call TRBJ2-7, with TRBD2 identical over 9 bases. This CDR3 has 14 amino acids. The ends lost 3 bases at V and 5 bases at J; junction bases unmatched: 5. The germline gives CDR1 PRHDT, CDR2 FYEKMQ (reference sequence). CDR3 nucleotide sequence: TGTGCCAGCAGCTTCGGCGGGAGGGATCACGAGCAGTACTTC. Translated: CASSFGGRDHEQYF.

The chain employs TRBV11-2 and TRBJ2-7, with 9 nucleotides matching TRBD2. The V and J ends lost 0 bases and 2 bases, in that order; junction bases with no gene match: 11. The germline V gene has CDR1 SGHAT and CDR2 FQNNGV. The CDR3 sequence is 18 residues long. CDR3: CASSLDPDSGRVTYEQYF. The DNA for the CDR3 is TGTGCCAGCAGCTTAGATCCAGATAGCGGGAGAGTTACCTACGAGCAGTACTTC.

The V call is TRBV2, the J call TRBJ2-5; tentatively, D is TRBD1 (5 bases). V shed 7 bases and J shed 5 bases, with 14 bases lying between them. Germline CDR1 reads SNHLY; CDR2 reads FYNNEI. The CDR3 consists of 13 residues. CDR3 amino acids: CASKEDRMETQYF. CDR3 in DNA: TGTGCCAGCAAGGAAGACAGAATGGAGACCCAGTACTTC.

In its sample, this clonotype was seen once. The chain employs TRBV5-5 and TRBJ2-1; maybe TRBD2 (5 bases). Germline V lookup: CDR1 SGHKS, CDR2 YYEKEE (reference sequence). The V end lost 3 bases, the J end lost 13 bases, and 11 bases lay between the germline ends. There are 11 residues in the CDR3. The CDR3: CASSSIGEQFF. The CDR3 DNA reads TGTGCCAGCAGCTCGATCGGGGAACAGTTCTTC.

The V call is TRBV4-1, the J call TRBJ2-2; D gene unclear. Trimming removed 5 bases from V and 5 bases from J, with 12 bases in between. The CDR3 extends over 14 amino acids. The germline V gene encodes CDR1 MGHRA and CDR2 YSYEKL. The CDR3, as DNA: TGCGCCAGCAGCTTCGCACTTGAGACCGGGGAGCTGTTTTTT. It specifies CASSFALETGELFF.

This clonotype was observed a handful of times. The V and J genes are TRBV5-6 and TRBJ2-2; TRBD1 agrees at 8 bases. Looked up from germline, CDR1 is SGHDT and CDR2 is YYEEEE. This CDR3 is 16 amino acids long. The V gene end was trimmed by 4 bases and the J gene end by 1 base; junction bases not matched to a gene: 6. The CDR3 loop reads CASSPVGTGNTGELFF. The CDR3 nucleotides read TGTGCCAGCAGCCCGGTGGGGACAGGGAACACCGGGGAGCTGTTTTTT. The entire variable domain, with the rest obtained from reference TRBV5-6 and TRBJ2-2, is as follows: DAGVTQSPTHLIKTRGQQVTLRCSPKSGHDTVSWYQQALGQGPQFIFQYYEEEERQRGNFPDRFSGHQFPNYSSELNVNALLLGDSALYLCASSPVGTGNTGELFFGEGSRLTVL.

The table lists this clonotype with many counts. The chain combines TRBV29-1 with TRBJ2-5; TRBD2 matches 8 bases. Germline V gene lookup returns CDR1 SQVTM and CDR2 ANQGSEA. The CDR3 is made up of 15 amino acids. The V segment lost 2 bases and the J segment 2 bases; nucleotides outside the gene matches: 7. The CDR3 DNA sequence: TGCAGCGTTGAAACTCAGACTAGCGCGCAAGAGACCCAGTACTTC. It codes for CSVETQTSAQETQYF.

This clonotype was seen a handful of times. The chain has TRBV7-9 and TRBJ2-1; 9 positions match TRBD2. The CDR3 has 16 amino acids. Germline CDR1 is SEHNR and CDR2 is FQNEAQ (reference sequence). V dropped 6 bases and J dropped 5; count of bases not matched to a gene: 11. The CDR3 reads CASRKIRTSANNEQFF. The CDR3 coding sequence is TGTGCCAGCAGAAAAATCCGGACTAGCGCGAACAATGAGCAGTTCTTC.

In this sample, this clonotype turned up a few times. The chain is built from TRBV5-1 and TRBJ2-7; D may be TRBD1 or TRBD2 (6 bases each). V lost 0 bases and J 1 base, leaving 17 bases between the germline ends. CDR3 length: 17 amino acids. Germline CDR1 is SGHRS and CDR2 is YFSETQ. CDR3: CASSLGRGHVGSYEQYF. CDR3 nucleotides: TGCGCCAGCAGCTTGGGGCGGGGACACGTCGGGTCCTACGAGCAGTACTTC.

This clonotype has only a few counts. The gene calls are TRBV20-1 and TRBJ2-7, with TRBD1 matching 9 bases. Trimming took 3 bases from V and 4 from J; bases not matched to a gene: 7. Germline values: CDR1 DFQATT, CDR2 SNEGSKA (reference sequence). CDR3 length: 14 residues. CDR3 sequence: CSASGTGRGYEQYF. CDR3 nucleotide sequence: TGCAGTGCTAGCGGGACAGGGAGGGGGTACGAGCAGTACTTC.

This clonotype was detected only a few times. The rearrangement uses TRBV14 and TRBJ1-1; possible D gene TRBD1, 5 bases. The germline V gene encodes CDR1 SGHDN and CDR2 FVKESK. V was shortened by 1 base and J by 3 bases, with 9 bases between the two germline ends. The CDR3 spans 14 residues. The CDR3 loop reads CASSQVTVDTEAFF. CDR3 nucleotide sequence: TGTGCCAGCAGCCAAGTGACAGTGGACACTGAAGCTTTCTTT.

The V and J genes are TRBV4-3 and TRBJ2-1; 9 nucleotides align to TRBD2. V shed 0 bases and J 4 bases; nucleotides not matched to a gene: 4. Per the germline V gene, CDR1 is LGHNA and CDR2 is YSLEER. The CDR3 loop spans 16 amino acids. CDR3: CASSQDYSGGYNEQFF. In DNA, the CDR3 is TGCGCCAGCAGCCAAGATTACAGCGGGGGGTACAATGAGCAGTTCTTC.

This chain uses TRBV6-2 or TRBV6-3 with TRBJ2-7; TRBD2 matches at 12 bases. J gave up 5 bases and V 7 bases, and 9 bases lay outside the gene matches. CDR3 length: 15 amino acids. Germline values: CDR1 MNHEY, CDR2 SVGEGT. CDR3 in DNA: TGTGCCAGCAAAGGACTAGCGGGGCTCCTGGACGAGCAGTACTTC. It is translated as CASKGLAGLLDEQYF.

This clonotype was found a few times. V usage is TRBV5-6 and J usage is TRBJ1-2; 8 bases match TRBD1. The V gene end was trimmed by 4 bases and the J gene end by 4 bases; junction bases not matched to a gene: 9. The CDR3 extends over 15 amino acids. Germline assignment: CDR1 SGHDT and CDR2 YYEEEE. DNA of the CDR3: TGTGCCAGCAGCCAGGGACAGGTCTATCTCTATGGCTACACCTTC. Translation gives CASSQGQVYLYGYTF.

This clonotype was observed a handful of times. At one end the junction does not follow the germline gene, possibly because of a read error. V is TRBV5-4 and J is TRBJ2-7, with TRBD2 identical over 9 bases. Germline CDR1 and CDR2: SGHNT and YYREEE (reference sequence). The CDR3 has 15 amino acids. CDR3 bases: TGTGCCAGCAGCTCGATAGCGGGAGCCTCCCACGAGCAGTACTTC. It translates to CASSSIAGASHEQYF.

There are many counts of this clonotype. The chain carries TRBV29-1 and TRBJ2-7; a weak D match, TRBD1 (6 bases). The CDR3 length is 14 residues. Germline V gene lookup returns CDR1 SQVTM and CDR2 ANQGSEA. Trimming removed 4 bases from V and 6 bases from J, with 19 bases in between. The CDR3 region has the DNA TGCAGCGTTGTGGACAGAAGACCCGGCGGCGAGCAGTACTTC. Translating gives CSVVDRRPGGEQYF.

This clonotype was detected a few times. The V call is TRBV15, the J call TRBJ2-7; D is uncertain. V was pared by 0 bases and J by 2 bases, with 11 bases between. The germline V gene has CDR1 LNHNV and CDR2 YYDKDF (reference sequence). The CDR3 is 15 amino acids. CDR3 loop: CATSRDLGSPYEQYF. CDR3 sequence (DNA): TGTGCCACCAGCAGAGATCTCGGCAGCCCCTACGAGCAGTACTTC.

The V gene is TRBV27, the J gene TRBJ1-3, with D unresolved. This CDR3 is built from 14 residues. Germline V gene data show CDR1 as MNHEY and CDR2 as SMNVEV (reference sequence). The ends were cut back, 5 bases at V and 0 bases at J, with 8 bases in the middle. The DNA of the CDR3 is TGTGCCAGCAGTCTAGGGCCCTCTGGAAACACCATATATTTT. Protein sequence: CASSLGPSGNTIYF.

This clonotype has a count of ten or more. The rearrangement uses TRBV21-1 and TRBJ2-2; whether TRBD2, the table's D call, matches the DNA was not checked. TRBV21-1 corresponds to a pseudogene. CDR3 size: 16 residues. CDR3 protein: CASSKTREANTGELFF. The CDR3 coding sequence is TGTGCCAGCAGCAAAACGCGGGAGGCTAACACCGGGGAGCTGTTTTTT.

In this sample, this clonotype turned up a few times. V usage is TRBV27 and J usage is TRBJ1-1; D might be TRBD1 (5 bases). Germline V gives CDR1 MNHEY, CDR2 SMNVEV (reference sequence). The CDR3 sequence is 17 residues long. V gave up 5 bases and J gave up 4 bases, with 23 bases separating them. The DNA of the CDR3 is TGTGCCAGCAGTCTTAGGGGACTGGGTGGTGTCGGCACTGAAGCTTTCTTT. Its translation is CASSLRGLGGVGTEAFF.

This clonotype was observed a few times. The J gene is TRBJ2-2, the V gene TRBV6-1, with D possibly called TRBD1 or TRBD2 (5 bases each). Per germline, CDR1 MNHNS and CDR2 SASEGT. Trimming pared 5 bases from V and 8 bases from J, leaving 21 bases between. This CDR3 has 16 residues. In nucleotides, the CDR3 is TGTGCCAGCAGTCCCGGGACCCAGAAACCAATAGGGGAGCTGTTTTTT. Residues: CASSPGTQKPIGELFF.

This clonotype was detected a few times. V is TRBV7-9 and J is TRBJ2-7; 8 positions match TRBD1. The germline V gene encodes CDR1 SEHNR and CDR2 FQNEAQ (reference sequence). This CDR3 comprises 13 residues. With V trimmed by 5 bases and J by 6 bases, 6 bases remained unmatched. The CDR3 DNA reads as TGTGCCAGCAGCACGGACAGGGCAGGCGAGCAGTACTTC. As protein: CASSTDRAGEQYF.

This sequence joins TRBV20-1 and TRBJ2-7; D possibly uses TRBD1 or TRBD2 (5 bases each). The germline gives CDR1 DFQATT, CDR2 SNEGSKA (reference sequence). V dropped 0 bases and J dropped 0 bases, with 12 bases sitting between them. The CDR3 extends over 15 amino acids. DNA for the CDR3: TGCAGTGCTAGAGATCGGGACGGAAGCTCCTACGAGCAGTACTTC. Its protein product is CSARDRDGSSYEQYF.